The 26 T cell receptor beta chains below were found in one sample sequenced in a study of CD8+ T cells in alopecia areata. RNA extraction was followed by reverse transcription into cDNA, which acted as the sequencing template. Some clones are missing from TCRdb's copy, which holds only in-frame ones; the method was immunoSEQ multiplex PCR. The top ten clones hold roughly 1.7% of a sample with some 170,000 clones, about 63% of them seen once. The sequences come from CD4+ T cells sorted from blood, collected at week 0. These receptors all come from a human donor with alopecia areata.

This chain joins TRBV19 and TRBJ1-5; weak D call: TRBD1 (6 bases). The CDR3 sequence is 14 residues long. The V end was cut by 1 base, the J end by 4 bases, with 8 bases between. Germline V CDR1 and CDR2: LNHDA, SQIVND (reference sequence). The CDR3 region is CASSIATGNQPQHF. Written as DNA, the CDR3 is TGTGCCAGTAGTATAGCCACAGGGAATCAGCCCCAGCATTTT.

Many counts were recorded for this clone. The chain is built from TRBV5-1 and TRBJ1-2; the D gene is possibly TRBD1 (6 bases). V shed 4 bases and J shed 2 bases, with 9 bases lying between them. The CDR3 has 13 residues. CDR1 and CDR2 from the germline V gene are SGHRS and YFSETQ. CDR3 DNA: TGCGCCAGCAGCCCACAGGGAAACTATGGCTACACCTTC. Amino acids: CASSPQGNYGYTF.

This chain links TRBV30 with TRBJ1-5; D may be TRBD1 (6 bases). Per germline, CDR1 GTSNPN and CDR2 SVGIG (reference sequence). The germline V and J ends were trimmed by 2 bases and 4 bases, with 9 bases remaining between them. This CDR3 region has 13 residues. The CDR3 DNA follows: TGTGCCTGGAGTTCCCAGGGGAATCAGCCCCAGCATTTT. Translated: CAWSSQGNQPQHF.

A few counts support this clone. The chain carries TRBV29-1 and TRBJ2-1, with unresolved D. Deletions cut 6 bases from V and 5 bases from J, with 5 bases between. CDR1 and CDR2 (germline): SQVTM, ANQGSEA. CDR3 size: 10 residues. CDR3 in DNA: TGCAGCGTCAAAAACAATGAGCAGTTCTTC. It is translated as CSVKNNEQFF.

This clone was observed a handful of times. The chain has TRBV6-5 and TRBJ2-5; TRBD1 matches 9 bases. Germline CDR1 is MNHEY and CDR2 is SVGAGI. The CDR3 sequence is 15 residues long. J was trimmed by 3 bases and V by 6 bases; bases with no gene match: 8. CDR3 loop: CASRRTGAGEETQYF. The CDR3 DNA sequence: TGTGCCAGCAGGAGGACAGGGGCTGGGGAAGAGACCCAGTACTTC.

The CDR3 region has the DNA TGCGCCAGCAGCCGACAGCAAAACGATGAAGCTTTCTTT. Translated: CASSRQQNDEAFF. J is TRBJ1-1 and V is TRBV4-3; tentative D call: TRBD1 (5 bases). The CDR3 runs 13 residues. Germline values: CDR1 LGHNA, CDR2 YSLEER. V was trimmed by 4 bases and J by 7 bases, leaving 13 bases between them.

The chain uses TRBV12-5 and TRBJ1-2; D not certain. With 5 bases removed from V and 8 bases from J, the gap between germline ends came to 18 bases. The CDR3 runs to 14 residues. Germline V lookup: CDR1 LGHNT, CDR2 FRNRAP. CDR3 amino acids: CASGDGSWPYGYTF. For the CDR3, the DNA is TGTGCTAGTGGTGATGGGTCCTGGCCGTACGGCTACACCTTC.

There are a few counts of this clone. The rearrangement joins TRBV30 to TRBJ1-2; a possible D gene is TRBD1 (6 bases). Trimming removed 4 bases at V and 6 bases at J, with 21 bases between. The CDR3 is 15 amino acids. From germline, CDR1 is GTSNPN and CDR2 SVGIG (reference sequence). CDR3 loop: CAWKKWQGRSDGYTF. The CDR3 DNA reads TGTGCCTGGAAGAAGTGGCAGGGGCGAAGTGATGGCTACACCTTC. Full variable domain (outside the CDR3, taken from reference TRBV30 and TRBJ1-2): SQTIHQWPATLVQPVGSPLSLECTVEGTSNPNLYWYRQAAGRGLQLLFYSVGIGQISSEVPQNLSASRPQDRQFILSSKKLLLSDSGFYLCAWKKWQGRSDGYTFGSGTRLTVV.

The chain carries TRBV29-1 and TRBJ2-2, with D possibly being TRBD1 (6 bases). This CDR3 has 12 amino acids. The ends were cut back, 2 bases at V and 7 bases at J, with 8 bases in the middle. Germline V gives CDR1 SQVTM, CDR2 ANQGSEA. In nucleotides, the CDR3 is TGCAGCGTTGAATACAGGGACGGGGAGCTGTTTTTT. Encoded protein: CSVEYRDGELFF.

The rearrangement links TRBV9 to TRBJ2-1; D gene unclear. Germline V gene data show CDR1 as SGDLS and CDR2 as YYNGEE. CDR3 length: 13 residues. V was clipped by 1 base and J by 6 bases, with 8 bases between them. CDR3 region: CASSVFPANEQFF. CDR3 nucleotides: TGTGCCAGCAGCGTATTCCCCGCCAATGAGCAGTTCTTC. Supplemented by reference TRBV9 and TRBJ2-1, the full variable domain reads DSGVTQTPKHLITATGQRVTLRCSPRSGDLSVYWYQQSLDQGLQFLIQYYNGEERAKGNILERFSAQQFPDLHSELNLSSLELGDSALYFCASSVFPANEQFFGPGTRLTVL.

The chain carries TRBV7-2 and TRBJ2-1, with TRBD1 matching over 11 bases. Per germline, CDR1 SGHTA and CDR2 FQGNSA. The CDR3 extends over 14 amino acids. The trim removed 5 bases at V and 8 bases at J, leaving 5 bases unmatched. The CDR3 coding sequence is TGTGCCAGCAGCGCTGGACAGGGGGCCGATGAGCAGTTCTTC. It translates to CASSAGQGADEQFF.

This chain connects TRBV29-1 to TRBJ2-3; TRBD2 matches 7 bases. The J segment lost 2 bases and the V segment lost 7 bases, leaving 9 bases of the junction unmatched. The CDR3 is 14 residues long. Germline-derived CDR1 and CDR2 are SQVTM and ANQGSEA. CDR3 DNA: TGCAGCGACGAACCAGCGGGGTTCACAGATACGCAGTATTTT. It yields the protein CSDEPAGFTDTQYF.

The chain uses TRBV5-1 and TRBJ1-2, with no clear D. There are 13 residues in the CDR3. Trimming removed 2 bases from V and 2 bases from J, with 7 bases in between. Germline CDR1 is SGHRS and CDR2 is YFSETQ. The CDR3 DNA reads TGCGCCAGCAGCTTATCCGGGAACTATGGCTACACCTTC. It translates to CASSLSGNYGYTF. Variable domain in full (rest from reference TRBV5-1 and TRBJ1-2): KAGVTQTPRYLIKTRGQQVTLSCSPISGHRSVSWYQQTPGQGLQFLFEYFSETQRNKGNFPGRFSGRQFSNSRSEMNVSTLELGDSALYLCASSLSGNYGYTFGSGTRLTVV.

The chain joins TRBV30 to TRBJ2-5; 8 bases agree with TRBD1. Germline trimming cut 7 bases from V and 4 bases from J; bases unmatched to any gene: 2. Looked up from germline, CDR1 is GTSNPN and CDR2 is SVGIG (reference sequence). CDR3 length equals 11 residues. CDR3 DNA sequence: TGTGCCTACACAGGGGGAGAGACCCAGTACTTC. Amino acids: CAYTGGETQYF.

V usage is TRBV13 and J usage is TRBJ2-3, with 7 positions matching TRBD2. This CDR3 spans 12 amino acids. The germline gives CDR1 PRHDT, CDR2 FYEKMQ (reference sequence). Trimming removed 6 bases from V and 8 bases from J; junction bases left unmatched: 5. This CDR3 is CASSYLAVTQYF. CDR3 DNA: TGTGCCAGCAGTTATCTAGCGGTTACGCAGTATTTT.

V gene TRBV4-3 combines with J gene TRBJ1-6; D may be TRBD1 (6 bases). There are 15 residues in the CDR3. Deletions cut 4 bases from V and 4 bases from J, with 11 bases between. Germline lookup yields CDR1 LGHNA and CDR2 YSLEER. DNA of the CDR3: TGCGCCAGCAGCCGGGACAACCTTTATAATTCACCCCTCCACTTT. Its translation is CASSRDNLYNSPLHF.

The rearrangement joins TRBV30 to TRBJ1-4, with no clear D. The V gene's germline CDR1 is GTSNPN and CDR2 SVGIG (reference sequence). The CDR3 length is 15 residues. The V end lost 0 bases, the J end lost 7 bases, and 15 bases lay between the germline ends. The CDR3 nucleotides are TGTGCCTGGAGTGTAAGGACCTCACCCACTGAAAAACTGTTTTTT. This codes for CAWSVRTSPTEKLFF.

This clone was seen a few times. CDR3 bases: TGTGCTGCGCACGACTCCTCCGCTGGAAACACCATATATTTT. This encodes CAAHDSSAGNTIYF. The chain uses TRBV30 and TRBJ1-3; no clear D. Germline assignment: CDR1 GTSNPN and CDR2 SVGIG (reference sequence). The CDR3 is 14 amino acids.

This clone is judged medium-sized. V gene TRBV7-3 combines with J gene TRBJ2-2; D unresolved. The CDR3 length is 14 residues. Germline lookup yields CDR1 SGHTA and CDR2 FQGTGA. V was cut by 5 bases and J by 1 base, with 8 bases left in between. CDR3 coding DNA: TGTGCCAGCAGCCCGAGTCTGAACACCGGGGAGCTGTTTTTT. Residues: CASSPSLNTGELFF.

This clone appeared many times. The rearrangement uses TRBV7-2 and TRBJ2-1; D remains unclear. Per the germline V gene, CDR1 is SGHTA and CDR2 is FQGNSA. The CDR3 is 15 amino acids. V gave up 3 bases and J gave up 0 bases, with 9 bases separating them. CDR3: CASSLRGNSYNEQFF. The CDR3 bases are TGTGCCAGCAGCTTGCGTGGAAACTCCTACAATGAGCAGTTCTTC. The whole variable domain, remainder taken from reference TRBV7-2 and TRBJ2-1, is GAGVSQSPSNKVTEKGKDVELRCDPISGHTALYWYRQSLGQGLEFLIYFQGNSAPDKSGLPSDRFSAERTGGSVSTLTIQRTQQEDSAVYLCASSLRGNSYNEQFFGPGTRLTVL.

The chain joins TRBV29-1 to TRBJ2-3, with TRBD1 as a possible D gene (6 bases). CDR3 length: 13 amino acids. Germline assignment: CDR1 SQVTM and CDR2 ANQGSEA. The V end was cut by 6 bases, the J end by 4 bases, with 14 bases between. CDR3 region: CSVEARGSDTQYF. The CDR3 DNA is TGCAGCGTGGAGGCCAGGGGTTCAGATACGCAGTATTTT.

V usage is TRBV28 and J usage is TRBJ2-3, with 8 bases lining up with TRBD1. The CDR3 runs 15 residues. Trimming at V came to 3 bases and at J to 0 bases, leaving 2 bases not matched to a gene. Germline lookup yields CDR1 MDHEN and CDR2 SYDVKM. CDR3 protein: CASSLSGGSTDTQYF. Here the CDR3 DNA reads TGTGCCAGCAGTTTGTCAGGGGGCAGCACAGATACGCAGTATTTT.

The chain joins TRBV29-1 to TRBJ1-1; possibly TRBD1 for D (5 bases). The CDR3 length is 13 residues. The V end was cut by 4 bases, the J end by 5 bases, with 14 bases between. CDR1 is SQVTM and CDR2 is ANQGSEA in the germline V gene. The CDR3 spells CSVVGSGRTEAFF. Written as DNA, the CDR3 is TGCAGCGTTGTGGGTTCAGGGAGGACTGAAGCTTTCTTT.

The V gene is TRBV29-1, the J gene TRBJ1-2; 8 bases align to TRBD1. Germline CDR1 reads SQVTM; CDR2 reads ANQGSEA. This CDR3 comprises 11 residues. Trimming at V came to 5 bases and at J to 10 bases, leaving 6 bases not matched to a gene. CDR3 in amino acids: CSVRQGPVYTF. The CDR3 DNA reads as TGCAGCGTTCGACAGGGGCCTGTCTACACCTTC.

V is TRBV25-1 and J is TRBJ1-2; TRBD1 is a possible D gene (6 bases). The V gene lost 3 bases and the J gene lost 2 bases, with 13 bases spanning the gap. The germline gives CDR1 MGHDK, CDR2 SYGVNS. The CDR3 has 15 residues. The CDR3: CASSDAGDPNYGYTF. The CDR3 nucleotides are TGTGCCAGCAGTGACGCAGGGGACCCCAACTATGGCTACACCTTC.

This clone appeared once. V gene TRBV29-1 combines with J gene TRBJ1-1; 7 bases are a match to TRBD1. CDR1 is SQVTM and CDR2 is ANQGSEA in the germline V gene. The CDR3 has 13 amino acids. V shed 7 bases and J 2 bases; nucleotides not matched to a gene: 7. The CDR3, as DNA: TGCAGCGGGACGAGGGACAGTAACACTGAAGCTTTCTTT. This sequence encodes CSGTRDSNTEAFF.